This T cell receptor beta chain was captured in a study of blood T cell repertoires in COVID-19. Study at large: The United States, Italy and Spain were the sources of the acute and convalescent COVID-19 samples.

Individuals drawn from approximately 26 US areas were about 18 to 95 years old. Clinical history reported by participants formed the basis on which cohorts were assigned. What the recovered Cohort 3 donors had was two negative PCRs, clearance, or symptom resolution. Data came from immunoSEQ multiplex PCR; TCRdb stores just in-frame clones and leaves some out. The data contain over 400,000 clones, less than 90% of them singletons. Source material: PBMCs or T cells enriched from blood (not recorded which). The receptor was derived from a woman aged 55-70 years who had recovered from COVID-19.

The chain's CDR3 is CASSVQGSHGYTF. In nucleotides, the CDR3 is TGTGCCAGCAGTGTACAGGGTAGTCATGGCTACACCTTC. The V gene is TRBV2, the J gene TRBJ1-2; the D gene is possibly TRBD1 (6 bases). The CDR3 extends over 13 amino acids. CDR1 SNHLY and CDR2 FYNNEI come from the germline V gene. Between the trimmed V and J ends, which lost 4 bases and 6 bases, there was a span of 12 bases. The variable domain in full, with the rest retrieved from reference TRBV2 and TRBJ1-2, is EPEVTQTPSHQVTQMGQEVILRCVPISNHLYFYWYRQILGQKVEFLVSFYNNEISEKSEIFDDQFSVERPDGSNFTLKIRSTKLEDSAMYFCASSVQGSHGYTFGSGTRLTVV.